The rows below give T cell receptor beta chains drawn from one sample of a study of regulatory T cells in long-lasting Graves disease. TCRdb analysed the multiplex PCR reads with MiXCR anew, one entry per CDR3 protein. This sample carries roughly 400,000 distinct CDR3 sequences, roughly 23% of them seen once, and the ten largest clones take approximately 14%. The material sequenced was peripheral blood mononuclear cells (PBMCs), taken when the disease was refractory, from a patient treated with antithyroid drugs. The receptor set was obtained from a female donor with Graves disease. CDR3s leave out the opening cysteine and the closing phenylalanine or tryptophan. Expanded clones are given a class, and other clones once, few, many or no size at all.

J gene,V gene,clone size,CDR3 protein
TRBJ2-7,TRBV13,many,ASSRLAGGLIEQY
TRBJ2-7,TRBV20-1,few,SAIYDSSGSLSEQY
TRBJ2-7,TRBV7-2,.,ASSLDWARTNEQY
TRBJ2-5,TRBV7-9,.,ASSSVSGRPETQY
TRBJ2-3,TRBV5-1,.,ASSPDSTDTQY
TRBJ2-3,TRBV10-3,.,AIRKQGGAGTSGNRSTDTQY
TRBJ1-2,TRBV5-5,few,ASSLLRGHNYGYT
TRBJ2-2,TRBV10-2,many,ATLGAGELF
TRBJ2-7,TRBV27,few,ASSFVPGSAYEQY
TRBJ1-1,TRBV7-9,.,ASRWAGDGPVEDTEAF
TRBJ1-4,TRBV2,many,ASSGTGVNEKLF
TRBJ2-7,TRBV28,many,ASTTMPETGAYEQY
TRBJ1-6,TRBV9,.,ASSEGGSPSPLH
TRBJ2-5,TRBV12-3/TRBV12-4,many,ASSLARNRVSETQY
TRBJ2-2,TRBV10-3,many,AITPGSGELF
TRBJ1-2,TRBV9,few,ASSDGGEGRSYGYT
TRBJ2-2,TRBV5-1,many,ASSIEGNTGELF
TRBJ1-1,TRBV29-1,few,SGRTGWDTEAF
TRBJ1-4,TRBV28,many,ASSLRNEKLF
TRBJ2-2,TRBV12-3/TRBV12-4,once,ASSLRQGAGELF
TRBJ2-3,TRBV6-1,once,ASSGRDRDTQY
TRBJ2-7,TRBV6-1,.,ASSEAPYEQY
TRBJ2-2,TRBV20-1,many,SARAPGLAGNTGELF
TRBJ1-3,TRBV2,few,ASITEISGNTIY
TRBJ1-2,TRBV20-1,few,SVSPENYGYT
TRBJ2-5,TRBV10-1,.,ASSGQGGGQETQY
TRBJ1-5,TRBV4-1,.,ASSQGLGGNQPQH
TRBJ1-1,TRBV5-1,.,ASSLGRGPNTKAF
TRBJ2-5,TRBV7-9,few,ASRRRQETQY
TRBJ1-4,TRBV28,.,ASSVQGALKLF
TRBJ2-5,TRBV7-2,few,ASSFRNPGLAGVETQY
TRBJ2-2,TRBV19,few,ASSGLSGNTGELF
TRBJ2-7,TRBV5-1,few,ASSFLPQQGSYEQY
TRBJ2-7,TRBV30,few,AWTRAPMSEQY
TRBJ2-2,TRBV6-1,.,ASSGLAGGSTGELF
TRBJ2-7,TRBV20-1,many,SAHPIGRVSYEQY
TRBJ2-7,TRBV19,.,ASSPLGPEKYEQY
TRBJ2-2,TRBV24-1,few,ATSDERDTGELF
TRBJ1-2,TRBV6-1,many,ASSEWDGYT
TRBJ2-7,TRBV30,few,AWSVLGLAYEQY
TRBJ2-2,TRBV12-3/TRBV12-4,many,ASSLTNFLAGAVTGELF
TRBJ1-5,TRBV2,.,ASRPEDGPNQPQH
TRBJ2-7,TRBV20-1,.,SARGTQGAYEQY
TRBJ1-5,TRBV28,few,ASSFKGWRNQPQH
TRBJ2-7,TRBV28,many,ASSLGGSEQY
TRBJ1-5,TRBV7-2,many,ASSLAGQGAGQPQH
TRBJ1-5,TRBV20-1,few,SATDRGSNQPQH